This TCR beta chain came from a study of CD8 T cells in ankylosing spondylitis. Study-level points and caveats: Peripheral blood held disease-linked clones only at relatively low frequency, and these were CD8+. Earlier work had already found some motif variants in reactive arthritis synovial fluid and blood. Matched ankylosing spondylitis synovial fluid reportedly showed significant enrichment of disease-linked clones. Ankylosing spondylitis blood seemed to carry a telltale TCR beta motif made of fewer than ten highly homologous variants.

TCRdb reanalysed the 5' RACE reads using MiXCR and keeps one entry per CDR3 protein. The sample lists 240,000 or so distinct CDR3 sequences; roughly 10% were seen once. This clonotype was counted at least ten times. The antigen remains undetermined. CDR3 length: 13 amino acids. The sequence was obtained from a male donor with ankylosing spondylitis or in good health (not recorded which). What was sequenced was blood, either unsorted or a sorted T cell fraction (not recorded which). This chain links TRBV21-1 with TRBJ2-7. TRBV21-1 is recorded as a pseudogene. The CDR3 region is CASSKVPMGEQYF. The CDR3 DNA is TGTGCCAGCAGCAAGGTGCCGATGGGTGAGCAGTACTTC.